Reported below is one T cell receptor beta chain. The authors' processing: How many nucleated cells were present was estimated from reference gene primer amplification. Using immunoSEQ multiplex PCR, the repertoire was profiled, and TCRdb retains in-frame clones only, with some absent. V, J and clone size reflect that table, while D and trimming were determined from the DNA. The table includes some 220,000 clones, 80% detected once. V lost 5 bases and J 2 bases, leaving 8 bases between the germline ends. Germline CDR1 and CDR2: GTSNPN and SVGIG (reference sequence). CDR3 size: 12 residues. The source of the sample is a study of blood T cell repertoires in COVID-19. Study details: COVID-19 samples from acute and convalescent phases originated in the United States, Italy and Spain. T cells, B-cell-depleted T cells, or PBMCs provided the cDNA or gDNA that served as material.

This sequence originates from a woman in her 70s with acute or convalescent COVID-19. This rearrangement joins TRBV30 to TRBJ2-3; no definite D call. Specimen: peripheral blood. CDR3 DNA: TGTGCCTGGTCTGGCTCCACAGATACGCAGTATTTT. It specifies CAWSGSTDTQYF.